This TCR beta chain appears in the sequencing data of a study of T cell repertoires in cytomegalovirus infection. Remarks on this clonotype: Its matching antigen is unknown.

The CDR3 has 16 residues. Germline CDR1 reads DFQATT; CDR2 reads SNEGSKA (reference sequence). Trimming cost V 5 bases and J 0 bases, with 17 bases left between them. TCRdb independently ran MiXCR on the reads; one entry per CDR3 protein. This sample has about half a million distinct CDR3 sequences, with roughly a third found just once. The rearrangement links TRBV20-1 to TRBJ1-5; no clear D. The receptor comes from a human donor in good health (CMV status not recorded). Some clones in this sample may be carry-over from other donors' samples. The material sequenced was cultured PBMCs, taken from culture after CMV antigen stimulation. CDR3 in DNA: TGCAGTGCTCGCTCCCCCCCGGAGTTTAGCAATCAGCCCCAGCATTTT. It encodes CSARSPPEFSNQPQHF.